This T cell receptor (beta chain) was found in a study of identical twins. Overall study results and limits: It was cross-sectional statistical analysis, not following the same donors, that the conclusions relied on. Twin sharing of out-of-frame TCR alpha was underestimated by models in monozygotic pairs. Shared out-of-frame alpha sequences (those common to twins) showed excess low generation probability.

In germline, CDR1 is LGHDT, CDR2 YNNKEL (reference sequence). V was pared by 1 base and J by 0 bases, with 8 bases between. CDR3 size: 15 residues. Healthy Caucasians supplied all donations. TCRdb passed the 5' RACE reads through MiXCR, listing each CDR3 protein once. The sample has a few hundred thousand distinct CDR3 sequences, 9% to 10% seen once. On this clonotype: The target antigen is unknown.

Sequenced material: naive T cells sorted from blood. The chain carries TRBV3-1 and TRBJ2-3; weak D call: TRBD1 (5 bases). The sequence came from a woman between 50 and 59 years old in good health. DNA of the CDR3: TGTGCCAGCAGCCAAGGGGGCGGAAGCACAGATACGCAGTATTTT. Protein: CASSQGGGSTDTQYF.